This TCR beta chain appears in the sequencing data of a study of post-analysis software for immune sequencing data. Study conclusions and caveats: The five TRBV segments detected at higher frequency in patients than in controls included TRBV5-6, TRBV5-1 and TRBV20-1. The normalized Chao1 diversity of multiple sclerosis patients was significantly lower than that of controls.

In germline, CDR1 is SEHNR, CDR2 FQNEAQ (reference sequence). This CDR3 has 14 residues. Trimming removed 5 bases at V and 6 bases at J, with 15 bases between. Comment on this clonotype: Antigen: not known.

The TCR beta cDNA libraries contained unique molecular identifiers. TCRdb redid the calling of the PCR reads with MiXCR, one entry per CDR3 protein. The table includes 450,000 to 700,000 distinct CDR3 sequences, 44% detected once. The sample comprised blood. V is TRBV7-9 and J is TRBJ2-3; a weak D match, TRBD1 (5 bases). The sequence came from a girl aged 5-17 years with multiple sclerosis. The CDR3 DNA follows: TGTGCCAGCAGCGCCTCCATTGGACACGATACGCAGTATTTT. As protein: CASSASIGHDTQYF. Full variable domain (missing parts from reference TRBV7-9 and TRBJ2-3): DTGVSQNPRHKITKRGQNVTFRCDPISEHNRLYWYRQTLGQGPEFLTYFQNEAQLEKSRLLSDRFSAERPKGSFSTLEIQRTEQGDSAMYLCASSASIGHDTQYFGPGTRLTVL.